These 17 T cell receptor beta chains came from one sample sequenced in a study of regulatory T cells in long-lasting Graves disease. Building the TCR beta libraries relied on iRepertoire HTBI primers, and CDR3 regions underwent Arm-PCR. TCRdb ran MiXCR on the multiplex PCR reads and lists one entry per CDR3 protein. The sample yields around 330,000 distinct CDR3 sequences, over 15% seen once. The time point denotes: newly diagnosed GD, antithyroid drugs for less than 3 months. RNA from PBMCs was the source of the TCR library. This specimen consisted of peripheral blood mononuclear cells (PBMCs), obtained at new diagnosis, from a patient treated with antithyroid drugs. The receptors were sampled from a female donor with Graves disease.

This clonotype was seen more than once but under ten times. The chain recombines TRBV5-1 with TRBJ1-1; D remains unclear. CDR1 and CDR2 (germline): SGHRS, YFSETQ. V dropped 4 bases and J dropped 4 bases, with 20 bases sitting between them. The CDR3 totals 16 residues. For the CDR3, the DNA is TGCGCCAGCAGCAGAGGACGGACCCTTGGTGGCACTGAAGCTTTCTTT. Translated: CASSRGRTLGGTEAFF.

In regard to this clonotype: One junction end disagrees with the germline gene, perhaps due to a read error. The CDR3 is CASSLEPSGEQFF. The CDR3 DNA follows: TGTGCTAGCAGCTTAGAGCCTAGCGGGGAGCAGTTCTTC. The V gene is TRBV7-3, the J gene TRBJ2-1; 8 bases are shared with TRBD2. The CDR3 is 13 residues long. Germline CDR1 SGHTA, CDR2 FQGTGA. Filled out from reference TRBV7-3 and TRBJ2-1, the complete variable domain reads GAGVSQTPSNKVTEKGKYVELRCDPISGHTALYWYRQSLGQGPEFLIYFQGTGAADDSGLPNDRFFAVRPEGSVSTLKIQRTERGDSAVYLCASSLEPSGEQFFGPGTRLTVL.

With respect to this clonotype: The junction departs from germline at one end; a sequencing error may be responsible. This chain links TRBV27 with TRBJ2-2, with D tentatively TRBD1 or TRBD2 (7 bases each). The CDR3 has 15 amino acids. Germline V CDR1 and CDR2: MNHEY, SMNVEV (reference sequence). In DNA form, the CDR3 reads TGTGCCAGCAGCCCAGGGGGGGTCAGCACCGGGGAACTGTTTTTT. It codes for CASSPGGVSTGELFF.

Here the CDR3 DNA reads TGCAGTGCACACCCACCGGGACTAGCGGGAGGTCGAAACAATGAGCAGTTCTTC. Amino acids: CSAHPPGLAGGRNNEQFF. This sequence joins TRBV20-1 and TRBJ2-5; 15 nucleotides match TRBD2. The J call is doubtful: the DNA matches TRBJ2-1 better. The CDR3 is made up of 18 amino acids. Germline V lookup: CDR1 DFQATT, CDR2 SNEGSKA (reference sequence).

The chain uses TRBV20-1 and TRBJ2-1; TRBD2 might be the D (6 bases). Germline lookup yields CDR1 DFQATT and CDR2 SNEGSKA (reference sequence). The length of the CDR3 is 14 residues. V was pared by 5 bases and J by 0 bases, with 11 bases between. The CDR3 DNA reads TGCAGTGCTGGAGGGCGGTACTCCTACAATGAGCAGTTCTTC. It specifies CSAGGRYSYNEQFF.

There are many counts of this clonotype. This rearrangement joins TRBV3-1 to TRBJ2-3; 9 bases line up with TRBD2. Germline trimming cut 3 bases from V and 5 bases from J; bases unmatched to any gene: 6. CDR3 length: 15 amino acids. Per the germline V gene, CDR1 is LGHDT and CDR2 is YNNKEL (reference sequence). The CDR3 is CASSHSTSGQDTQYF. CDR3 in DNA: TGTGCCAGCAGCCACTCGACTAGCGGACAAGATACGCAGTATTTT.

The chain combines TRBV6-2 or TRBV6-3 with TRBJ2-1; the D is unclear. Trimming pared 7 bases from V and 9 bases from J, leaving 16 bases between. The CDR3 length is 13 residues. The germline V gene encodes CDR1 MNHEY and CDR2 SVGEGT. The CDR3 is CASTFQAPGEQFF. DNA for the CDR3: TGTGCCAGCACCTTCCAAGCTCCCGGTGAGCAGTTCTTC.

This clonotype was seen more than once but under ten times. The chain links TRBV7-8 to TRBJ2-6; a weak D match, TRBD2 (6 bases). Trimming removed 1 base from V and 0 bases from J, with 13 bases in between. The CDR3 has 18 residues. CDR1 is SGHVS, CDR2 FQNEAQ, per germline. CDR3 sequence (DNA): TGTGCCAGCAGCTTAGTGTTGACTAGGGCCTCTGGGGCCAACGTCCTGACTTTC. It yields the protein CASSLVLTRASGANVLTF.

About this clonotype: A far larger clone is off by one base, so a read error is likely. The chain recombines TRBV11-2 with TRBJ2-7; D call uncertain. The CDR3 has 13 amino acids. V was cut by 6 bases and J by 2 bases, with 11 bases left in between. Looked up from germline, CDR1 is SGHAT and CDR2 is FQNNGV. Here the CDR3 DNA reads TGTGCCAGCAGGCTGAACCCTACCTACGAGCAGTACTTC. Its protein is CASRLNPTYEQYF.

V gene TRBV18 combines with J gene TRBJ2-5; TRBD2 matches 8 bases. CDR3 length: 15 residues. The germline V gene encodes CDR1 KGHSH and CDR2 LQKENI. V lost 3 bases and J lost 4; bases outside the gene matches: 7. The CDR3 DNA follows: TGTGCCAGCTCACCGTCGGGGGGGCTGGGAGAGACCCAGTACTTC. This sequence encodes CASSPSGGLGETQYF.

This clonotype was observed at least ten times. This chain connects TRBV3-1 to TRBJ1-2, with a tentative D call TRBD1 (6 bases). Deletions cut 4 bases from V and 8 bases from J, with 17 bases between. The CDR3 runs 14 residues. CDR1 and CDR2 from the germline V gene are LGHDT and YNNKEL (reference sequence). CDR3 protein: CASSREGGASGYTF. CDR3 nucleotides: TGTGCCAGCAGCCGAGAGGGGGGGGCGAGCGGCTACACCTTC.

This clonotype was detected ten times or more. The rearrangement uses TRBV20-1 and TRBJ2-3; TRBD1 matches 8 bases. The V and J ends lost 5 bases and 1 base, in that order; junction bases with no gene match: 11. Germline values: CDR1 DFQATT, CDR2 SNEGSKA (reference sequence). This CDR3 comprises 16 residues. The CDR3 sequence is CSAPPGTGGGTDTQYF. CDR3 bases: TGCAGTGCTCCACCCGGGACAGGAGGAGGCACAGATACGCAGTATTTT.

This clonotype has more than one count but fewer than ten. This rearrangement joins TRBV6-1 to TRBJ2-7; D is uncertain. This CDR3 region has 12 residues. Trimming took off 5 bases at V and 5 bases at J, with 10 bases between the two ends. Germline V lookup: CDR1 MNHNS, CDR2 SASEGT. The CDR3 DNA sequence: TGTGCCAGCAGTCGCGTAGGTGACGAGCAGTACTTC. Encoded protein: CASSRVGDEQYF.

There are a few counts of this clonotype. J is TRBJ1-1 and V is TRBV6-2 or TRBV6-3; maybe TRBD1 (5 bases). CDR1 MNHEY and CDR2 SVGEGT come from the germline V gene. V lost 11 bases to trimming and J lost 7 bases, with 17 bases between them. There are 12 residues in the CDR3. CDR3 in amino acids: CAASPGRGEAFF. DNA for the CDR3: TGTGCCGCTTCCCCAGGTAGGGGTGAAGCTTTCTTT.

The table lists this clonotype with many counts. The V and J genes are TRBV12-3 or TRBV12-4 and TRBJ1-5, with D possibly matching TRBD1 (6 bases). Trimming removed 6 bases at V and 16 bases at J, with 22 bases between. CDR3 length equals 13 residues. This CDR3 is CASSKTPGHGYHF. CDR3 in DNA: TGTGCCAGCAGCAAAACTCCGGGACACGGTTATCATTTT.

There are many counts of this clonotype. The chain carries TRBV12-3 or TRBV12-4 and TRBJ2-3; 7 bases match TRBD2. This CDR3 has 13 amino acids. The trim removed 5 bases at V and 4 bases at J, leaving 3 bases unmatched. CDR3 region: CASSRDYSDTQYF. In DNA, the CDR3 is TGTGCCAGCAGTCGGGACTACTCAGATACGCAGTATTTT.

This clonotype has at least ten counts. This chain joins TRBV19 and TRBJ1-1; a possible D gene is TRBD1 (6 bases). The germline V gene encodes CDR1 LNHDA and CDR2 SQIVND (reference sequence). The CDR3 has 16 residues. With 3 bases removed from V and 0 bases from J, the gap between germline ends came to 14 bases. The CDR3 region is CASSILSTGLNTEAFF. CDR3 DNA sequence: TGTGCCAGTAGTATCCTCAGCACAGGGTTGAACACTGAAGCTTTCTTT.